A single sample gave rise to the 28 T cell receptor beta chains below, sequenced in a study of T cells in Graves' hyperthyroidism and ophthalmopathy. Amplified regions were TCR beta CDR3 sequences from RNA transcripts. The HTBI primer set served for first-round RT-PCR of the TCR CDR3. TCRdb re-analysed the multiplex PCR reads in MiXCR, keeping a single row per CDR3 protein. The sample consists of some 620,000 distinct CDR3 sequences, about 16% of them appearing once. The sample was blood. The receptors derive from a woman in her twenties or thirties with Graves' hyperthyroidism.

This clonotype was seen more than once but under ten times. The J gene is TRBJ1-3, the V gene TRBV10-3; D uncertain. The germline CDR1 and CDR2 sequences are ENHRY and SYGVKD. V was shortened by 1 base and J by 3 bases, with 13 bases between the two germline ends. The CDR3 is 16 residues long. The CDR3 DNA reads as TGTGCCATCAGTGAGTTTGGTCCCCTTGGTGGAAACACCATATATTTT. This sequence encodes CAISEFGPLGGNTIYF.

This chain uses TRBV20-1 with TRBJ1-3; 7 nucleotides match TRBD1. The ends lost 5 bases at V and 2 bases at J; junction bases unmatched: 15. The germline V gene encodes CDR1 DFQATT and CDR2 SNEGSKA (reference sequence). This CDR3 is built from 17 residues. The chain's CDR3 is CSAPLGRGQGAGNTIYF. CDR3 DNA: TGCAGTGCTCCACTCGGGCGGGGGCAGGGGGCTGGAAACACCATATATTTT.

This clonotype was seen a few times. The genes are TRBV30 and TRBJ2-3, with TRBD2 identical over 12 bases. Losses at the gene ends were 3 bases for V and 5 bases for J; bases not matched to a gene: 6. CDR1 is GTSNPN, CDR2 SVGIG, per germline (reference sequence). The CDR3 covers 15 residues. Here the CDR3 reads CAWRGAGLAGDTQYF. The CDR3 nucleotides are TGTGCCTGGAGAGGGGCGGGACTAGCGGGAGATACGCAGTATTTT.

There are many counts of this clonotype. The chain joins TRBV5-1 to TRBJ2-2; 10 bases match TRBD2. V lost 2 bases to trimming and J lost 4 bases; unmatched junction nucleotides: 5. The CDR3 is made up of 16 amino acids. Germline V gives CDR1 SGHRS, CDR2 YFSETQ. The CDR3: CASSLLAGGGTGELFF. The DNA of the CDR3 is TGCGCCAGCAGCTTATTAGCGGGAGGAGGCACCGGGGAGCTGTTTTTT.

This clonotype was counted a single time. This sequence may be a read error, since a much larger clone differs from it by one base. V gene TRBV6-5 combines with J gene TRBJ1-5; D is unclear. V dropped 1 base and J dropped 6 bases, with 7 bases sitting between them. From germline, CDR1 is MNHEY and CDR2 SVGAGI. The CDR3 runs to 13 residues. The CDR3 loop reads CASSYWVSQPQHF. CDR3 DNA sequence: TGTGCCAGCAGTTACTGGGTCAGTCAGCCCCAGCATTTT.

This clonotype came up many times. V is TRBV20-1 and J is TRBJ2-5; 8 bases line up with TRBD1. The CDR3 is made up of 13 amino acids. Germline CDR1 DFQATT, CDR2 SNEGSKA (reference sequence). V gave up 5 bases and J gave up 3 bases; unmatched junction bases: 5. The CDR3, as DNA: TGCAGTGCTCTCGGACAGGGAGAAGAGACCCAGTACTTC. Amino acid sequence: CSALGQGEETQYF.

This clonotype has a handful of counts. This chain links TRBV28 with TRBJ2-3; D possibly corresponds to TRBD2 (5 bases). CDR3 length: 12 amino acids. Trimming removed 8 bases at V and 3 bases at J, with 9 bases between. Germline CDR1 is MDHEN and CDR2 is SYDVKM. In DNA, the CDR3 is TGTGCCAGCCACAGAGGGACAGATACGCAGTATTTT. Amino acids: CASHRGTDTQYF. Variable domain in full (rest from reference TRBV28 and TRBJ2-3): DVKVTQSSRYLVKRTGEKVFLECVQDMDHENMFWYRQDPGLGLRLIYFSYDVKMKEKGDIPEGYSVSREKKERFSLILESASTNQTSMYLCASHRGTDTQYFGPGTRLTVL.

Only a few counts were recorded for this clonotype. The J gene is TRBJ2-2, the V gene TRBV30, with 9 bases fitting TRBD2. The CDR3 extends over 16 amino acids. Germline V lookup: CDR1 GTSNPN, CDR2 SVGIG (reference sequence). V lost 8 bases and J lost 5; bases outside the gene matches: 15. The CDR3 region has the DNA TGTGCCCTGGGGGAGAATAGCGGGAGAAGAACCGGGGAGCTGTTTTTT. Residues: CALGENSGRRTGELFF. The full variable domain, completed using reference TRBV30 and TRBJ2-2, is SQTIHQWPATLVQPVGSPLSLECTVEGTSNPNLYWYRQAAGRGLQLLFYSVGIGQISSEVPQNLSASRPQDRQFILSSKKLLLSDSGFYLCALGENSGRRTGELFFGEGSRLTVL.

In this sample, this clonotype turned up a few times. This sequence joins TRBV5-1 and TRBJ2-1; no clear D gene. Germline-derived CDR1 and CDR2 are SGHRS and YFSETQ. The CDR3 has 16 residues. Trimming took off 4 bases at V and 2 bases at J, with 16 bases between the two ends. CDR3 loop: CASSPNSPLTYNEQFF. In DNA form, the CDR3 reads TGCGCCAGCAGCCCAAATTCCCCCTTAACCTACAATGAGCAGTTCTTC.

This clonotype was detected ten times or more. This chain uses TRBV20-1 with TRBJ2-1, with 7 bases that match TRBD1. CDR3 length: 15 residues. The germline V gene encodes CDR1 DFQATT and CDR2 SNEGSKA (reference sequence). With 8 bases clipped from V and 8 bases from J, the junction kept 18 bases outside the gene matches. CDR3 sequence reads: CSTTYLLGQSDEQFF. The CDR3 DNA sequence: TGCAGTACGACGTACCTTTTGGGACAGAGTGATGAGCAGTTCTTC.

On this clonotype: The CDR3 ends on some other residue instead of the conserved phenylalanine or tryptophan, so this is likely a read error. V gene TRBV12-3 or TRBV12-4 combines with J gene TRBJ1-2, with TRBD1 matching over 8 bases. The CDR3 is made up of 14 amino acids. V shed 0 bases, J shed 8 bases, and the junction held 5 bases outside the gene matches. The CDR3 bases are TGTGCCAGCAGTTTAGCGCGGACAGGGAGCGGCTACACCCTC. Translating gives CASSLARTGSGYTL.

V usage is TRBV4-3 and J usage is TRBJ2-1; 7 nucleotides agree with TRBD2. The length of the CDR3 is 17 residues. Germline CDR1 LGHNA, CDR2 YSLEER. Trimming removed 3 bases from V and 7 bases from J; junction bases left unmatched: 15. CDR3 protein: CASSHLPRVGGVNEQFF. The CDR3 DNA sequence: TGCGCCAGCAGCCATCTTCCGCGGGTGGGGGGGGTGAATGAGCAGTTCTTC.

This CDR3 reads CASSGSSEVRYNEQFF. CDR3 nucleotides: TGTGCCAGTAGCGGGAGCTCGGAAGTGAGGTACAATGAGCAGTTCTTC. The V gene is TRBV28, the J gene TRBJ2-1, with 9 bases matching TRBD2. This CDR3 region has 16 residues. V dropped 9 bases and J dropped 4; count of bases not matched to a gene: 13. The germline V gene encodes CDR1 MDHEN and CDR2 SYDVKM. Full variable domain (remainder filled in from reference TRBV28 and TRBJ2-1): DVKVTQSSRYLVKRTGEKVFLECVQDMDHENMFWYRQDPGLGLRLIYFSYDVKMKEKGDIPEGYSVSREKKERFSLILESASTNQTSMYLCASSGSSEVRYNEQFFGPGTRLTVL.

A few counts support this clonotype. This rearrangement joins TRBV3-1 to TRBJ1-1; D is unresolved. The V gene lost 3 bases and the J gene lost 11 bases, with 22 bases spanning the gap. The CDR3 sequence is 15 residues long. Germline V gene data show CDR1 as LGHDT and CDR2 as YNNKEL (reference sequence). CDR3 amino acids: CASSQSSLGSLRAFF. The DNA for the CDR3 is TGTGCCAGCAGCCAGTCTTCTTTGGGGAGTCTTCGGGCTTTCTTT.

The table lists this clonotype with a few counts. The chain couples TRBV27 to TRBJ2-1, with 11 bases identical to TRBD1. This CDR3 has 15 residues. The junction had 5 bases not matched to a gene; V was cut back by 3 bases and J by 7 bases. CDR1 and CDR2 (germline): MNHEY, SMNVEV (reference sequence). CDR3 in DNA: TGTGCCAGCAGTTTCCGTTGGGACAGGGGGAATGAGCAGTTCTTC. Translating it yields CASSFRWDRGNEQFF.

This clonotype was counted at least ten times. This sequence joins TRBV28 and TRBJ2-3, with 8 bases matching TRBD2. The trim removed 5 bases at V and 3 bases at J, leaving 4 bases unmatched. The CDR3 covers 14 residues. The germline CDR1 and CDR2 sequences are MDHEN and SYDVKM. For the CDR3, the DNA is TGTGCCAGCAGTCCCGGGACTAGTACAGATACGCAGTATTTT. Protein product: CASSPGTSTDTQYF.

Note on this clonotype: A much more abundant neighbour one base away suggests this may be a read error. This chain joins TRBV6-2 or TRBV6-3 and TRBJ2-1; TRBD2 agrees at 11 bases. Germline V CDR1 and CDR2: MNHEY, SVGEGT. The CDR3 sequence is 14 residues long. CDR3 nucleotide sequence: TGTGCCATCGGGACTAGCGGATTCTACAATGGGCAGTTCTTC. Protein product: CAIGTSGFYNGQFF.

This clonotype was picked up many times. This chain uses TRBV7-2 with TRBJ2-7, with 10 bases that match TRBD2. Germline V gene sequence: CDR1 SGHTA, CDR2 FQGNSA. V lost 5 bases, J lost 0 bases, and 4 bases stayed unmatched. The CDR3 length is 15 residues. CDR3 amino acids: CASSVASGGSYEQYF. As DNA, the CDR3 is TGTGCCAGCAGCGTGGCTAGCGGGGGCTCCTACGAGCAGTACTTC.

J is TRBJ1-2 and V is TRBV28; the D gene is possibly TRBD1 (5 bases). The length of the CDR3 is 16 residues. Germline V CDR1 and CDR2: MDHEN, SYDVKM. V gave up 5 bases and J gave up 6 bases, with 22 bases separating them. The DNA of the CDR3 is TGTGCCAGCAGTGATCCCGGGACGGAGGGGAGAAATGGCTACACCTTC. Amino acid sequence: CASSDPGTEGRNGYTF.

This chain uses TRBV6-2 or TRBV6-3 with TRBJ1-4; 7 bases are shared with TRBD1. The CDR3 extends over 16 amino acids. The V and J ends lost 5 bases and 3 bases, in that order; junction bases with no gene match: 9. Germline assignment: CDR1 MNHEY and CDR2 SVGEGT. CDR3 protein: CASSLPGTVANEKLFF. CDR3 nucleotides: TGTGCCAGCAGTCTACCCGGGACAGTCGCTAATGAAAAACTGTTTTTT.

The chain recombines TRBV6-2 or TRBV6-3 with TRBJ1-5; 8 bases align to TRBD1. Germline V gives CDR1 MNHEY, CDR2 SVGEGT. With V trimmed by 6 bases and J by 7 bases, 11 bases remained unmatched. The CDR3 runs to 15 residues. CDR3 bases: TGTGCCAGCAGAGCAACCTCAGGGGGCGGGCAGCCCCAGCATTTT. Protein sequence: CASRATSGGGQPQHF.

This clonotype was detected ten times or more. The V gene is TRBV7-2, the J gene TRBJ2-1; D might be TRBD2 (5 bases). V was clipped by 1 base and J by 5 bases, with 12 bases between them. The CDR3 contains 15 residues. CDR1 and CDR2 (germline): SGHTA, FQGNSA. CDR3 region: CASSLGLTFHNEQFF. For the CDR3, the DNA is TGTGCCAGCAGCTTAGGACTAACGTTCCACAATGAGCAGTTCTTC.

This clonotype showed up many times. This chain joins TRBV3-1 and TRBJ1-2; D ambiguous. The CDR3 runs 11 residues. Germline V gene data show CDR1 as LGHDT and CDR2 as YNNKEL (reference sequence). The V end was cut by 4 bases, the J end by 2 bases, with 2 bases between. Here the CDR3 DNA reads TGTGCCAGCAGCCGCAACTATGGCTACACCTTC. It encodes CASSRNYGYTF. The full variable domain, rest sourced from reference TRBV3-1 and TRBJ1-2, is DTAVSQTPKYLVTQMGNDKSIKCEQNLGHDTMYWYKQDSKKFLKIMFSYNNKELIINETVPNRFSPKSPDKAHLNLHINSLELGDSAVYFCASSRNYGYTFGSGTRLTVV.

This clonotype appeared many times. The V and J genes are TRBV30 and TRBJ2-3; D is uncertain. The length of the CDR3 is 13 residues. CDR1 and CDR2 (germline): GTSNPN, SVGIG (reference sequence). V was shortened by 5 bases and J by 6 bases, with 15 bases between the two germline ends. CDR3 in DNA: TGTGCCTGGTCCTGTAAAGGCTGCGATACGCAGTATTTT. This sequence encodes CAWSCKGCDTQYF.

This clonotype was recorded many times. The CDR3 loop is CASSLNGGEADTQYF. The CDR3 nucleotides are TGTGCCAGCAGCTTAAACGGGGGCGAGGCAGATACGCAGTATTTT. This rearrangement joins TRBV7-3 to TRBJ2-3; perhaps D is TRBD1 or TRBD2 (6 bases each). The V gene's germline CDR1 is SGHTA and CDR2 FQGTGA. V was cut by 1 base and J by 4 bases, with 12 bases left in between. The length of the CDR3 is 15 residues.

This clonotype occurred many times. The chain employs TRBV5-1 and TRBJ1-1; perhaps TRBD1 as D (6 bases). Trimming stripped 4 bases from V and 4 bases from J, with 14 bases between. The V gene's germline CDR1 is SGHRS and CDR2 YFSETQ. This CDR3 region has 14 residues. CDR3 amino acids: CASSQDSFLTEAFF. The CDR3 DNA reads TGCGCCAGCAGCCAGGACAGTTTCCTCACTGAAGCTTTCTTT.

This clonotype was recorded many times. The gene calls are TRBV6-1 and TRBJ2-1; 8 bases are shared with TRBD2. The CDR3 spans 16 residues. Germline V gives CDR1 MNHNS, CDR2 SASEGT. V dropped 5 bases and J dropped 5; count of bases not matched to a gene: 11. The CDR3 reads CASSFPTSELHNEQFF. The CDR3 nucleotides read TGTGCCAGCAGTTTTCCGACTAGCGAGCTCCACAATGAGCAGTTCTTC.

This clonotype turned up a few times. Relative to the germline gene, one junction end is altered; a read error may explain this. This chain joins TRBV20-1 and TRBJ1-1; D is ambiguous. The CDR3 spans 10 residues. The germline V gene encodes CDR1 DFQATT and CDR2 SNEGSKA (reference sequence). The CDR3 is CSANLPEAFF. CDR3 coding DNA: TGCAGCGCTAACCTTCCTGAAGCTTTCTTT.